The 4 T cell receptor beta chains given below trace back to one sample, sequenced in a study of blood T cell repertoires in COVID-19. The assay was immunoSEQ multiplex PCR, and TCRdb's table has in-frame clones only and misses some. The data hold roughly 320,000 clones, with 90% observed a single time. What was sequenced was PBMCs or T cells enriched from blood (not recorded which). The receptors shown here come from a woman in her 30s who had been exposed to COVID-19.

This chain links TRBV3-1 (or the pseudogene TRBV3-2) with TRBJ1-2; 7 bases align to TRBD1. The V segment lost 3 bases and the J segment 3 bases; nucleotides outside the gene matches: 7. Per the germline V gene, CDR1 is LGHDT and CDR2 is YNNKEL (reference sequence). CDR3 size: 15 residues. The CDR3 sequence is CASSHRGATHYGYTF. In DNA form, the CDR3 reads TGTGCCAGCAGCCACAGGGGGGCAACCCACTATGGCTACACCTTC.

The rearrangement links TRBV12-3 or TRBV12-4 to TRBJ1-1, with D perhaps TRBD1 (5 bases). The CDR3 sequence is 12 residues long. V lost 10 bases to trimming and J lost 1 base, with 10 bases between them. Here the CDR3 reads CATGGGNTEAFF. CDR3 DNA: TGTGCCACCGGGGGGGGGAACACTGAAGCTTTCTTT.

Only one count was recorded for this clone. The chain employs TRBV11-3 and TRBJ1-2; D might be TRBD1 (6 bases). Looked up from germline, CDR1 is SGHNT and CDR2 is YENEEA. The V end lost 5 bases, the J end lost 8 bases, and 15 bases lay between the germline ends. There are 13 residues in the CDR3. In DNA form, the CDR3 reads TGTGCCAGCAGCGGCAGGGGAGCGGAGGGCTACACCTTC. Translation gives CASSGRGAEGYTF.

CDR3 nucleotide sequence: TGTGCCAGCAGTTTAAAGGCAGGGTTTGCAACTAATGAAAAACTGTTTTTT. It is translated as CASSLKAGFATNEKLFF. The chain employs TRBV27 and TRBJ1-4; possible D gene TRBD1, 5 bases. Trimming stripped 2 bases from V and 0 bases from J, with 13 bases between. The CDR3 has 17 residues. Germline V gene sequence: CDR1 MNHEY, CDR2 SMNVEV (reference sequence).